This is a list of T cell receptor beta chains from one sample in a study of blood T cell repertoires in COVID-19. Sequencing used immunoSEQ multiplex PCR; TCRdb keeps in-frame clones, though not all of them. Seen here are about 150,000 clones, about 86% observed once, and the top ten hold around 7.8%. Sequenced sample: PBMCs or T cells enriched from blood (not recorded which). The receptors were sampled from a man aged 50-60 years who had recovered from COVID-19. Each CDR3 is given with its conserved first and last residue. D genes are given only for firm matches. Only some rows state a clone size, as once, few, many or a class for expanded clones.

size	V	J	D	CDR3	DNA
once	TRBV10-3	TRBJ2-7	TRBD1	CAISSDRGPSYEQYF	TGTGCCATCAGTTCTGACAGGGGGCCCTCCTACGAGCAGTACTTC
NA	TRBV5-1	TRBJ2-2	NA	CASSLAGQRLERGGELFF	TGCGCCAGCAGCTTGGCGGGTCAGCGCCTGGAACGTGGCGGGGAGCTGTTTTTT
NA	TRBV5-1	TRBJ2-3	NA	CASSLAWRGADTQYF	TGCGCCAGCAGCTTGGCCTGGAGGGGTGCAGATACGCAGTATTTT
NA	TRBV6-6	TRBJ2-1	TRBD2	CASSRSSGGNEQFF	TGTGCCAGCAGCCGTTCTAGCGGGGGAAATGAGCAGTTCTTC
once	TRBV2	TRBJ1-2	NA	CASALDNLNYGYTF	TGTGCCAGCGCCCTGGACAACCTCAACTATGGCTACACCTTC
few	TRBV25-1	TRBJ1-4	TRBD1	CASSESGTVDEKLFF	TGTGCCAGCAGTGAATCCGGGACAGTTGATGAAAAACTGTTTTTT
few	TRBV5-6	TRBJ1-1	TRBD1	CASIRGGQMNTEAFF	TGTGCCAGCATCCGAGGGGGACAGATGAACACTGAAGCTTTCTTT
NA	TRBV6-2/TRBV6-3	TRBJ2-2	TRBD2	CASSYSPSGGAGELFF	TGTGCCAGCAGTTACTCTCCATCGGGAGGGGCCGGGGAGCTGTTTTTT
NA	TRBV19	TRBJ2-1	TRBD1	CASTFRYRDRGESYNEQFF	TGTGCCAGTACCTTCCGTTACCGGGACAGGGGTGAGTCCTACAATGAGCAGTTCTTC
NA	TRBV4-2	TRBJ2-6	NA	CASSHPFGGAGSGANVLTF	TGTGCCAGCAGCCATCCCTTTGGGGGGGCAGGGTCTGGGGCCAACGTCCTGACTTTC
NA	TRBV7-9	TRBJ2-7	TRBD2	CASSLLGGYEQYF	TGTGCCAGCAGCTTGCTGGGGGGGTACGAGCAGTACTTC